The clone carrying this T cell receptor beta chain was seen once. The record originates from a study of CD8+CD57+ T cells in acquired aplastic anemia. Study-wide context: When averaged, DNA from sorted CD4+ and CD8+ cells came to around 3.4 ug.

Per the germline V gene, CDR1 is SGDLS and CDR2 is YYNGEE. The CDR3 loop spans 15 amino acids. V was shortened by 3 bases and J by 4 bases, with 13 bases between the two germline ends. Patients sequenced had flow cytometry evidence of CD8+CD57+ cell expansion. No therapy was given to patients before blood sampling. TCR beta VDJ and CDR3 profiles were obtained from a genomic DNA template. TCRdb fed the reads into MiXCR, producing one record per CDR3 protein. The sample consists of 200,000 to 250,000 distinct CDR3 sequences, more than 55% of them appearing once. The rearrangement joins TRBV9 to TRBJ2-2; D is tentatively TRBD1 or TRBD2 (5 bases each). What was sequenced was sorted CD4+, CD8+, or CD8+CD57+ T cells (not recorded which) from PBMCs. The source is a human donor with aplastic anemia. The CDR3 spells CASSGQVGGTGELFF. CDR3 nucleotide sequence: TGTGCCAGCAGCGGCCAAGTTGGGGGCACCGGGGAGCTGTTTTTT.